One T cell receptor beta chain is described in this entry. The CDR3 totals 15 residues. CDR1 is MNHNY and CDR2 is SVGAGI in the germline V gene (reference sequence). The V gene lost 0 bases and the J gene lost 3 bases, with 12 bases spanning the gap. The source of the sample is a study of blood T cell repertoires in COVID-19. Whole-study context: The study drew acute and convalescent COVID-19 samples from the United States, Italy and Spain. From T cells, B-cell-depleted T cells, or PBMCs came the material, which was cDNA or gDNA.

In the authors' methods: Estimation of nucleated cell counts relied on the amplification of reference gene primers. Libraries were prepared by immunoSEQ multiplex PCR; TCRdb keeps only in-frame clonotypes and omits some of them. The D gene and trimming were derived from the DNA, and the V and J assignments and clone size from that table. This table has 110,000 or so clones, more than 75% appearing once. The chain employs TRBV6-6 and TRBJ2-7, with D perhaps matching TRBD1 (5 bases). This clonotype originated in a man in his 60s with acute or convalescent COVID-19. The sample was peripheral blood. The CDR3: CASSYSPGQGYEQYF. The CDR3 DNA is TGTGCCAGCAGTTACTCTCCCGGGCAGGGCTACGAGCAGTACTTC.